Given below is one T cell receptor beta chain in context. The antigen is not known. The sample originates from a study of T-cell memory formation after mild COVID-19. Study overall: TCR clusters showed largely donor specificity. Study results and caveats: The CD4+ clones that contracted clustered mainly within CM and EM, and the CD8+ clones concentrated in EMRA. In pre-infection memory, a portion of responding clones appeared, which suggested that cross-reactive memory joined.

This CDR3 contains 13 residues. V was shortened by 0 bases and J by 7 bases, with 10 bases between the two germline ends. The germline V gene encodes CDR1 SEHNR and CDR2 FQNEAQ (reference sequence). TCRdb passed the 5' RACE reads through MiXCR, listing each CDR3 protein once. The sample yields about 200,000 distinct CDR3 sequences, 9% to 10% seen once. V usage is TRBV7-9 and J usage is TRBJ2-7, with D uncertain. What was sequenced was PBMCs or a T cell subset sorted from them (not recorded which). This sequence was found in a man between 18 and 29 years old who had mild COVID-19 (a few samples of this study predate the infection). Cell type and time point are not known. The CDR3, as DNA: TGTGCCAGCAGCTTAGCGCTGGCTCGAGAGCAGTACTTC. Encoded protein: CASSLALAREQYF.